The 22 T cell receptor beta chains listed next were all sequenced from one sample in a study of PD-1 blockade in classical Hodgkin lymphoma (TCRdb year 2020). This sample's time point label indicates: cycle 2 day 1 (C2D1) of nivolumab. All trial patients had relapsed after autologous stem cell transplantation, with cohorts A, B and C differing in prior brentuximab vedotin exposure. The library was produced with the immunoSEQ multiplex PCR assay. TCRdb provides this immuneACCESS table in a form limited to in-frame rearrangements. Some clones are lacking; in checked studies, under half of them reflect an unresolved V gene, and why the rest are absent is not known. The sample table records 25,000 to 30,000 clones; approximately 80% of these occur just once. The top ten constitute under 45% of the sample. Sequenced material: peripheral blood mononuclear cells (PBMCs), taken before the second cycle of nivolumab. The receptors were sampled from a human donor with classical Hodgkin lymphoma.

V gene TRBV6-1 combines with J gene TRBJ1-2; D not resolved. The CDR3 runs 13 residues. V shed 6 bases and J shed 4 bases, with 12 bases lying between them. Germline values: CDR1 MNHNS, CDR2 SASEGT. CDR3 region: CASSDFGVYGYTF. Written as DNA, the CDR3 is TGTGCCAGCAGCGACTTCGGGGTCTATGGCTACACCTTC.

This clone was detected only a few times. The rearrangement links TRBV5-8 to TRBJ1-5, with unresolved D. Deletions cut 1 base from V and 2 bases from J, with 7 bases between. From germline, CDR1 is SGHTS and CDR2 YDEGEE. The length of the CDR3 is 14 residues. For the CDR3, the DNA is TGTGCCAGCAGCTTGAGGACGGGCAATCAGCCCCAGCATTTT. Amino acid sequence: CASSLRTGNQPQHF. Full variable domain (outside the CDR3, taken from reference TRBV5-8 and TRBJ1-5): EAGVTQSPTHLIKTRGQQATLRCSPISGHTSVYWYQQALGLGLQFLLWYDEGEERNRGNFPPRFSGRQFPNYSSELNVNALELEDSALYLCASSLRTGNQPQHFGDGTRLSIL.

The chain carries TRBV5-6 and TRBJ2-3; 7 nucleotides line up with TRBD2. The trim removed 4 bases at V and 2 bases at J, leaving 10 bases unmatched. The CDR3 has 16 residues. Germline V gene data show CDR1 as SGHDT and CDR2 as YYEEEE. The CDR3: CASSGLGTIFTDTQYF. DNA of the CDR3: TGTGCCAGCAGCGGGCTTGGGACTATCTTCACAGATACGCAGTATTTT.

V gene TRBV7-9 combines with J gene TRBJ1-6, with TRBD1 identical over 9 bases. This CDR3 contains 16 residues. Trimming took 0 bases from V and 6 from J; bases not matched to a gene: 3. Germline lookup yields CDR1 SEHNR and CDR2 FQNEAQ (reference sequence). CDR3 protein: CASSLAGTGRNSPLHF. In DNA form, the CDR3 reads TGTGCCAGCAGCTTAGCGGGGACAGGGCGTAATTCACCCCTCCACTTT. The whole variable domain, filled in from reference TRBV7-9 and TRBJ1-6, reads DTGVSQNPRHKITKRGQNVTFRCDPISEHNRLYWYRQTLGQGPEFLTYFQNEAQLEKSRLLSDRFSAERPKGSFSTLEIQRTEQGDSAMYLCASSLAGTGRNSPLHFGNGTRLTVT.

The CDR3 region is CAISDRGGDSPLHF. CDR3 DNA sequence: TGTGCCATCAGTGACCGGGGTGGGGATTCACCCCTCCACTTT. The rearrangement uses TRBV10-3 and TRBJ1-6; no firm D call. Germline-derived CDR1 and CDR2 are ENHRY and SYGVKD. The V end lost 3 bases, the J end lost 8 bases, and 11 bases lay between the germline ends. There are 14 residues in the CDR3.

The V and J genes are TRBV4-2 and TRBJ2-7, with no clear D. This CDR3 has 14 residues. Germline loops: CDR1 LGHNA, CDR2 YNFKEQ. Deletions cut 4 bases from V and 3 bases from J, with 13 bases between. The chain's CDR3 is CASSPVGVGYEQYF. In nucleotides, the CDR3 is TGTGCCAGCAGCCCCGTGGGCGTCGGCTACGAGCAGTACTTC.

As DNA, the CDR3 is TGTGCCATCAGTGAACGGGGGGCGCGGACTGAAGCTTTCTTT. Encoded protein: CAISERGARTEAFF. The rearrangement links TRBV10-3 to TRBJ1-1, with D maybe TRBD1 (6 bases). CDR1 is ENHRY and CDR2 is SYGVKD in the germline V gene. This CDR3 has 14 residues. V lost 3 bases, J lost 5 bases, and 13 bases lay in between.

This chain uses TRBV7-3 with TRBJ2-1; no firm D call. The germline gives CDR1 SGHTA, CDR2 FQGTGA. The CDR3 consists of 13 residues. V was pared by 5 bases and J by 5 bases, with 10 bases between. The CDR3 here is CASSPTLNNEQFF. CDR3 bases: TGTGCCAGCAGCCCAACCCTAAACAATGAGCAGTTCTTC.

The chain recombines TRBV7-2 with TRBJ1-6, with D uncertain. Germline loops: CDR1 SGHTA, CDR2 FQGNSA. The V end was cut by 1 base, the J end by 10 bases, with 14 bases between. There are 15 residues in the CDR3. DNA of the CDR3: TGTGCCAGCAGCTTAGAGGTGCGGCGATCATCACCCCTCCACTTT. Residues: CASSLEVRRSSPLHF.

Sample share makes this clone medium-sized. The chain is built from TRBV4-2 and TRBJ1-2; D gene unclear. The germline gives CDR1 LGHNA, CDR2 YNFKEQ. The germline V and J ends were trimmed by 1 base and 0 bases, with 18 bases remaining between them. The CDR3 runs to 18 residues. CDR3 amino acids: CASSQGWGSALANYGYTF. Here the CDR3 DNA reads TGTGCCAGCAGCCAAGGGTGGGGAAGCGCATTAGCTAACTATGGCTACACCTTC.

This chain uses TRBV5-6 with TRBJ1-1; maybe TRBD1 (5 bases). V was cut by 3 bases and J by 11 bases, with 14 bases left in between. The germline gives CDR1 SGHDT, CDR2 YYEEEE. CDR3 size: 12 residues. CDR3 sequence: CASSWTYSRAFF. The DNA for the CDR3 is TGTGCCAGCAGCTGGACATACTCCCGTGCTTTCTTT. Full variable domain (remainder filled in from reference TRBV5-6 and TRBJ1-1): DAGVTQSPTHLIKTRGQQVTLRCSPKSGHDTVSWYQQALGQGPQFIFQYYEEEERQRGNFPDRFSGHQFPNYSSELNVNALLLGDSALYLCASSWTYSRAFFGQGTRLTVV.

This rearrangement joins TRBV7-2 to TRBJ2-4; the match to TRBD2 covers 9 bases. CDR1 SGHTA and CDR2 FQGNSA come from the germline V gene. V was pared by 3 bases and J by 6 bases, with 6 bases of the junction left unmatched. This CDR3 is 15 amino acids long. In nucleotides, the CDR3 is TGTGCCAGCAGCTTTGGCGGGGGGGCCGGAAACATTCAGTACTTC. This codes for CASSFGGGAGNIQYF. Together with reference TRBV7-2 and TRBJ2-4, the CDR3 gives the full variable domain: GAGVSQSPSNKVTEKGKDVELRCDPISGHTALYWYRQSLGQGLEFLIYFQGNSAPDKSGLPSDRFSAERTGGSVSTLTIQRTQQEDSAVYLCASSFGGGAGNIQYFGAGTRLSVL.

The chain couples TRBV18 to TRBJ2-7; D is possibly TRBD1 or TRBD2 (5 bases each). Germline CDR1 KGHSH, CDR2 LQKENI. Trimming stripped 4 bases from V and 2 bases from J, with 15 bases between. CDR3 length: 15 residues. The CDR3 protein is CASSLGTEGTYEQYF. DNA for the CDR3: TGTGCCAGCTCACTGGGGACCGAGGGGACCTACGAGCAGTACTTC. The variable domain in full, with the rest retrieved from reference TRBV18 and TRBJ2-7, is NAGVMQNPRHLVRRRGQEARLRCSPMKGHSHVYWYRQLPEEGLKFMVYLQKENIIDESGMPKERFSAEFPKEGPSILRIQQVVRGDSAAYFCASSLGTEGTYEQYFGPGTRLTVT.

This clone was picked up a small number of times. This chain uses TRBV2 with TRBJ2-3; 7 positions match TRBD2. There are 14 residues in the CDR3. The germline gives CDR1 SNHLY, CDR2 FYNNEI. The ends lost 6 bases at V and 2 bases at J; junction bases unmatched: 5. CDR3 protein: CASRRDYITDTQYF. The CDR3 DNA reads TGTGCCAGCAGGAGGGACTACATCACAGATACGCAGTATTTT.

The chain links TRBV14 to TRBJ1-1; D unresolved. The germline gives CDR1 SGHDN, CDR2 FVKESK. Between the trimmed V and J ends, which lost 4 bases and 6 bases, there was a span of 9 bases. This CDR3 is built from 12 residues. This chain's CDR3 is CASSPLWSEAFF. Written as DNA, the CDR3 is TGTGCCAGCAGCCCCCTTTGGTCTGAAGCTTTCTTT.

The rearrangement links TRBV6-1 to TRBJ1-6, with a weak D call TRBD1 (5 bases). Germline V gives CDR1 MNHNS, CDR2 SASEGT. The CDR3 has 15 amino acids. Between the trimmed V and J ends, which lost 6 bases and 7 bases, there was a span of 16 bases. The CDR3 DNA follows: TGTGCCAGCAGGGGGGGACCCAGCCCCAATTCACCCCTCCACTTT. Protein: CASRGGPSPNSPLHF.

The CDR3 nucleotides read TGTGCCAGCAGCTTATCTTGGGAAAACATTCAGTACTTC. Translation gives CASSLSWENIQYF. The chain recombines TRBV7-8 with TRBJ2-4; D remains ambiguous. The CDR3 is 13 residues long. V was clipped by 2 bases and J by 5 bases, with 7 bases between them. Germline loops: CDR1 SGHVS, CDR2 FQNEAQ.

The chain links TRBV5-4 to TRBJ2-7; D may be TRBD2 (6 bases). CDR1 and CDR2 from the germline V gene are SGHNT and YYREEE (reference sequence). V was trimmed by 2 bases and J by 2 bases, leaving 14 bases between them. There are 15 residues in the CDR3. DNA for the CDR3: TGTGCCAGCAGCTTCCCGGACCCGGGGGCCTACGAGCAGTACTTC. Translated, it gives CASSFPDPGAYEQYF.

J is TRBJ1-4 and V is TRBV5-1; a weak D match, TRBD1 (6 bases). Germline CDR1 is SGHRS and CDR2 is YFSETQ. Between the trimmed V and J ends, which lost 1 base and 7 bases, there was a span of 11 bases. The CDR3 runs to 14 residues. CDR3 protein: CASSLTGSGEKLFF. CDR3 DNA: TGCGCCAGCAGCTTGACAGGGTCGGGTGAAAAACTGTTTTTT.

The rearrangement joins TRBV6-5 to TRBJ2-2; no reliable D call. Germline CDR1 is MNHEY and CDR2 is SVGAGI. The CDR3 spans 13 residues. V lost 5 bases and J 0 bases, leaving 4 bases between the germline ends. The CDR3 loop reads CASSNPNTGELFF. The CDR3 DNA reads as TGTGCCAGCAGTAACCCGAACACCGGGGAGCTGTTTTTT.

The gene calls are TRBV15 and TRBJ2-3; no clear D gene. Per the germline V gene, CDR1 is LNHNV and CDR2 is YYDKDF (reference sequence). This CDR3 spans 15 amino acids. Trimming stripped 0 bases from V and 5 bases from J, with 12 bases between. The CDR3 DNA reads TGTGCCACCAGCAGAGATCGCCCGGCCCGAGATACGCAGTATTTT. Translating it yields CATSRDRPARDTQYF.

The chain joins TRBV6-5 to TRBJ1-1; 8 bases are shared with TRBD1. This CDR3 has 13 residues. V was pared by 4 bases and J by 4 bases, with 2 bases of the junction left unmatched. The germline gives CDR1 MNHEY, CDR2 SVGAGI. The CDR3 spells CASSSQGATEAFF. The CDR3 nucleotides are TGTGCCAGCAGTTCTCAGGGGGCCACTGAAGCTTTCTTT.